These 10 T cell receptor beta chains were all obtained from the same sample, sequenced in a study of PD-L1 blockade in urothelial cancer. Stated time point: pretreatment peripheral blood. Repertoires were generated with immunoSEQ multiplex PCR, while TCRdb's copy carries only in-frame clones and drops some. The profile shows tens of thousands of clones, 86% of them singletons. Sample: PBMCs, taken around atezolizumab (anti-PD-L1) treatment. Receptors were obtained from a man aged 55-75 years with urothelial cancer.

The chain is built from TRBV5-1 and TRBJ2-2, with 8 bases matching TRBD2. The CDR3 extends over 17 amino acids. The V gene end was trimmed by 1 base and the J gene end by 1 base; junction bases not matched to a gene: 6. Germline lookup yields CDR1 SGHRS and CDR2 YFSETQ. The CDR3: CASSLRAGGMNTGELFF. CDR3 nucleotide sequence: TGCGCCAGCAGCTTGCGCGCGGGGGGCATGAACACCGGGGAGCTGTTTTTT.

This clone was seen a few times. The rearrangement uses TRBV30 and TRBJ1-4; tentatively, D is TRBD1 (5 bases). The CDR3 loop spans 11 amino acids. The germline V gene has CDR1 GTSNPN and CDR2 SVGIG (reference sequence). Trimming took 4 bases from V and 8 from J, leaving 8 bases between them. The CDR3 loop reads CAWNGGEKLFF. The CDR3 coding sequence is TGTGCCTGGAATGGGGGGGAAAAACTGTTTTTT.

The chain uses TRBV11-2 and TRBJ2-2, with 10 positions matching TRBD1. Looked up from germline, CDR1 is SGHAT and CDR2 is FQNNGV. This CDR3 is built from 17 residues. J lost 3 bases, V lost 8 bases, and 12 bases had no gene match. This CDR3 reads CASRSPRGQGYTGELFF. Here the CDR3 DNA reads TGTGCCAGCCGCTCCCCCCGGGGACAGGGGTACACCGGGGAGCTGTTTTTT.

The chain links TRBV7-2 to TRBJ1-1; possibly TRBD1 for D (6 bases). Germline V CDR1 and CDR2: SGHTA, FQGNSA. With 8 bases removed from V and 1 base from J, the gap between germline ends came to 14 bases. The CDR3 runs to 14 residues. The CDR3 DNA sequence: TGTGCCAGCTTTTCACAGGGTGGGAACACTGAAGCTTTCTTT. As protein: CASFSQGGNTEAFF.

J is TRBJ1-5 and V is TRBV12-2; no check of the table's D call, TRBD1, against the DNA was made. TRBV12-2 is classified as a pseudogene. This CDR3 comprises 15 residues. The CDR3 nucleotides are TGTGCAAGTCGAGGGGGTCAGGGGCGCCCTTGGCCCCAGCATTTT. Its translation: CASRGGQGRPWPQHF.

This chain connects TRBV18 to TRBJ1-3; TRBD1 aligns across 9 bases. The germline gives CDR1 KGHSH, CDR2 LQKENI. V was clipped by 1 base and J by 8 bases; unmatched bases: 6. The CDR3 contains 15 residues. CDR3: CASSPRTGVQDTIYF. In nucleotides, the CDR3 is TGTGCCAGCTCACCACGGACAGGGGTTCAGGACACCATATATTTT. Together with reference TRBV18 and TRBJ1-3, the CDR3 gives the full variable domain: NAGVMQNPRHLVRRRGQEARLRCSPMKGHSHVYWYRQLPEEGLKFMVYLQKENIIDESGMPKERFSAEFPKEGPSILRIQQVVRGDSAAYFCASSPRTGVQDTIYFGEGSWLTVV.

The chain recombines TRBV7-8 with TRBJ1-2; tentatively, D is TRBD1 (6 bases). From germline, CDR1 is SGHVS and CDR2 FQNEAQ. This CDR3 is built from 15 residues. V lost 4 bases and J lost 4, with 16 bases in between. DNA for the CDR3: TGTGCCAGCAGCTCGGGCAGGGGCAGGGCCTATGGCTACACCTTC. Translated, it gives CASSSGRGRAYGYTF. The full variable domain, with the rest looked up from reference TRBV7-8 and TRBJ1-2, is GAGVSQSPRYKVAKRGQDVALRCDPISGHVSLFWYQQALGQGPEFLTYFQNEAQLDKSGLPSDRFFAERPEGSVSTLKIQRTQQEDSAVYLCASSSGRGRAYGYTFGSGTRLTVV.

The chain employs TRBV11-3 and TRBJ1-4, with 9 bases lining up with TRBD1. The CDR3 has 17 amino acids. V dropped 2 bases and J dropped 7; count of bases not matched to a gene: 11. Germline V lookup: CDR1 SGHNT, CDR2 YENEEA. The CDR3 is CASSLSATTGGGEKLFF. The CDR3 bases are TGTGCCAGCAGCTTATCAGCCACAACAGGGGGCGGTGAAAAACTGTTTTTT. Complete variable domain (other parts from reference TRBV11-3 and TRBJ1-4): EAGVVQSPRYKIIEKKQPVAFWCNPISGHNTLYWYLQNLGQGPELLIRYENEEAVDDSQLPKDRFSAERLKGVDSTLKIQPAELGDSAVYLCASSLSATTGGGEKLFFGSGTQLSVL.

The V gene is TRBV7-2, the J gene TRBJ1-5; TRBD1 aligns across 8 bases. V trimming: 5 bases; J trimming: 3 bases; junction bases outside the gene matches: 6. Germline CDR1 and CDR2: SGHTA and FQGNSA. CDR3 length equals 15 residues. The chain's CDR3 is CASSPGQGHNQPQHF. CDR3 sequence (DNA): TGTGCCAGCAGCCCAGGACAGGGCCACAATCAGCCCCAGCATTTT.

The CDR3 loop reads CSVRSRDTQSGYEQYF. The CDR3 DNA is TGCAGCGTTCGATCCCGGGACACACAATCGGGTTACGAGCAGTACTTC. The chain carries TRBV29-1 and TRBJ2-7, with a weak D call TRBD1 (6 bases). Germline values: CDR1 SQVTM, CDR2 ANQGSEA. This CDR3 has 16 residues. Deletions cut 5 bases from V and 4 bases from J, with 24 bases between.